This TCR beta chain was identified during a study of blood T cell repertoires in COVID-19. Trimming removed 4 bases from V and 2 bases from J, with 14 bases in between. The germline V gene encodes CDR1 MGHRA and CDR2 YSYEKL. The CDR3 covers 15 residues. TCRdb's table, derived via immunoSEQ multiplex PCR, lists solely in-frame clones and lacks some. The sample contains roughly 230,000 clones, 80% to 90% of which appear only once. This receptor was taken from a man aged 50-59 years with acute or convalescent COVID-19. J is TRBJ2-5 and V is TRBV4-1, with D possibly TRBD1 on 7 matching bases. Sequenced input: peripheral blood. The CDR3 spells CASSRNPGGQETQYF. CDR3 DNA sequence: TGCGCCAGCAGCCGAAACCCAGGGGGGCAAGAGACCCAGTACTTC.